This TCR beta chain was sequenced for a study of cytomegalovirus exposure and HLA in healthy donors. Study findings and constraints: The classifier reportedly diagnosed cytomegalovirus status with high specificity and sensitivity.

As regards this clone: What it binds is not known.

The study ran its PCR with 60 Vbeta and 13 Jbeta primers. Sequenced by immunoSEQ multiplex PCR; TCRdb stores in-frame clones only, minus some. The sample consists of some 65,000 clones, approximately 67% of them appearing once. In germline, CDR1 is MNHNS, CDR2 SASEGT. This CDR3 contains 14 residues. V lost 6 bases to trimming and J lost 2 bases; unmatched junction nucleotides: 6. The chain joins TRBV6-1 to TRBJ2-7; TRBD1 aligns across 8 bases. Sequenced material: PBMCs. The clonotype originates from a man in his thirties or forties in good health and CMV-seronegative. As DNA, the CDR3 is TGTGCCAGCAGCCGACAGGGGACCCCCTACGAGCAGTACTTC. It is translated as CASSRQGTPYEQYF.